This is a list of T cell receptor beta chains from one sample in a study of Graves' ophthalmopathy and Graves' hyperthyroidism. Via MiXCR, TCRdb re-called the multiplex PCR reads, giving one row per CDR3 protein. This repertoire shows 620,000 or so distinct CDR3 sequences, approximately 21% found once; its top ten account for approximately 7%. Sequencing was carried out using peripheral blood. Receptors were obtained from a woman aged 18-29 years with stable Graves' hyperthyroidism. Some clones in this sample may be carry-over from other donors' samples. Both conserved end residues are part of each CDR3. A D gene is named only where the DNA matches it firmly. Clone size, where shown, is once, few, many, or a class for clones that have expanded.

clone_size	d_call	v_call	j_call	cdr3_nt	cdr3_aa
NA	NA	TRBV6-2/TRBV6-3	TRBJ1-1	TGTGCCAGCAGTCCATGGGGCAGAGATGAAGCTTTCTTT	CASSPWGRDEAFF
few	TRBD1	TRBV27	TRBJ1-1	TGTGCCAGCAGTCCCGACAGGGGCGCGTCTGAAGCTTTCTTT	CASSPDRGASEAFF
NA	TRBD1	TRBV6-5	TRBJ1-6	TGTGCCAGCAGTCACAGACAGGGACAATCCTATAATTCACCCCTCCACTTT	CASSHRQGQSYNSPLHF
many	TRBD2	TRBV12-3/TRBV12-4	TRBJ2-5	TGTGCCAGCAGGAAGACTAGCGGGGGGTATGAGACCCAGTACTTC	CASRKTSGGYETQYF
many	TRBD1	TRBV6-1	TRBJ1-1	TGTGCCAGCAGTCTTACCCCCACAGGGGGCACTGAAGCTTTCTTT	CASSLTPTGGTEAFF
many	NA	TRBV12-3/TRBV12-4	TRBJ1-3	TGTGCCAGCAGTTTCACTGCTAGCTCTGGAAACACCATATATTTT	CASSFTASSGNTIYF
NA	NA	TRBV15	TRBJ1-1	TGTGCCACCAGCAGAGTTGGCAGAGGAACTGAAGCTTTCTTT	CATSRVGRGTEAFF
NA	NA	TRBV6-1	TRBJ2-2	TGTGCCAGCAGTGAAGATTTGACAGCTATCACCGGGGAGCTGTTTTTT	CASSEDLTAITGELFF
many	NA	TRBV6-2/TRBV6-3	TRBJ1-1	TGTGCCAGCAGTTGGGATCCCGAGGGAAGAGCTTTCTTT	CASSWDPEGRAFF
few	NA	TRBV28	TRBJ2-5	TGTGCCAGCAGAAAGTATACCCAGTACTTC	CASRKYTQYF
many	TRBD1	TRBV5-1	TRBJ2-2	TGCGCCAGCACTACCGGGACAGGAAGAACCGGGGAGCTGTTTTTT	CASTTGTGRTGELFF
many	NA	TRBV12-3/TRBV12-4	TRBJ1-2	TGTGCCAGCAGTTTATCCCCTAGTGTTAACTATGGCTACACCTTC	CASSLSPSVNYGYTF
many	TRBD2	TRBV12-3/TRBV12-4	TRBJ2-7	TGTGCCAGCAGTTCGAGGACTAGCGGGGGGGCCGTCTACGAGCAGTACTTC	CASSSRTSGGAVYEQYF
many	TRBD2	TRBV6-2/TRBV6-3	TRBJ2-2	TGTGCCAGCAGTTTACTAGCGGGAGGGCCCTCGGGCACCGGGGAGCTGTTTTTT	CASSLLAGGPSGTGELFF
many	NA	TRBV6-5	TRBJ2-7	TGTGCCGGGGCCCGTGGGGGGACGACCTACGAGCAGTACTTC	CAGARGGTTYEQYF
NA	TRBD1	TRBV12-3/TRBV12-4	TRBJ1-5	TGTGCCAGCAGTTTAAAAGGGGGCAGGGGTGGTCAGCCCCAGCATTTT	CASSLKGGRGGQPQHF